The T cell receptor (beta chain) described here comes from a study of cytomegalovirus exposure and HLA in healthy donors. Turning to the study itself: HLA-typed donors were the source of about 85 million unique TCRs held in an early data release. Points from the study as a whole: Most TCR sequences were seen very rarely across donors, but some public TCRs occurred in many. Most CMV-associated TCR beta chains appeared HLA-restricted in a later analysis.

This CDR3 comprises 16 residues. V was clipped by 1 base and J by 3 bases; unmatched bases: 4. Germline CDR1 reads PRHDT; CDR2 reads FYEKMQ (reference sequence). With regard to this clone: Its antigen is as yet unknown.

PCR primers comprised 60 Vbeta and 13 Jbeta primers. Repertoires were generated with immunoSEQ multiplex PCR, while TCRdb's copy carries only in-frame clones and drops some. The sample records approximately 150,000 clones, roughly 80% being singletons. The specimen was PBMCs. This receptor was taken from a man in his late teens or twenties in good health and CMV-seronegative. This chain joins TRBV13 and TRBJ2-3; TRBD2 matches 10 bases. CDR3 bases: TGTGCCAGCAGCTTAGAGGTTAGCGGGAGGACAGATACGCAGTATTTT. Residues: CASSLEVSGRTDTQYF.